The next 2 T cell receptor beta chains were all read from a single sample in a study of blood T cell repertoires in COVID-19 (TCRdb year 2020). Library preparation employed the immunoSEQ multiplex PCR assay. TCRdb took over this immuneACCESS table, retaining in-frame rearrangements with V and J assigned. Such tables are incomplete; in checked studies, under half of the missing clones stem from an unresolved V gene, and the remainder is unexplained. In this sample the table shows some 260,000 clones, over 80% of which occur a single time. About 10% of the sample rests with the top ten. Sequences were obtained from peripheral blood. These receptors all come from a woman in her seventies with COVID-19, enrolled during active disease.

The chain is built from TRBV18 and TRBJ2-7; 12 nucleotides align to TRBD1. Losses at the gene ends were 1 base for V and 6 bases for J; bases not matched to a gene: 4. The CDR3 is 15 amino acids. Germline CDR1 KGHSH, CDR2 LQKENI. The CDR3 region has the DNA TGTGCCAGCTCACCACGGGACAGGGGGCCGGGCGAGCAGTACTTC. This translates into CASSPRDRGPGEQYF.

The gene calls are TRBV5-4 and TRBJ2-7; 11 nucleotides align to TRBD1. Germline V gene data show CDR1 as SGHNT and CDR2 as YYREEE (reference sequence). With V trimmed by 0 bases and J by 6 bases, 2 bases remained unmatched. This CDR3 region has 14 residues. The CDR3, as DNA: TGTGCCAGCAGCTTGGTGGACAGGGGGCGCGAGCAGTACTTC. This codes for CASSLVDRGREQYF.